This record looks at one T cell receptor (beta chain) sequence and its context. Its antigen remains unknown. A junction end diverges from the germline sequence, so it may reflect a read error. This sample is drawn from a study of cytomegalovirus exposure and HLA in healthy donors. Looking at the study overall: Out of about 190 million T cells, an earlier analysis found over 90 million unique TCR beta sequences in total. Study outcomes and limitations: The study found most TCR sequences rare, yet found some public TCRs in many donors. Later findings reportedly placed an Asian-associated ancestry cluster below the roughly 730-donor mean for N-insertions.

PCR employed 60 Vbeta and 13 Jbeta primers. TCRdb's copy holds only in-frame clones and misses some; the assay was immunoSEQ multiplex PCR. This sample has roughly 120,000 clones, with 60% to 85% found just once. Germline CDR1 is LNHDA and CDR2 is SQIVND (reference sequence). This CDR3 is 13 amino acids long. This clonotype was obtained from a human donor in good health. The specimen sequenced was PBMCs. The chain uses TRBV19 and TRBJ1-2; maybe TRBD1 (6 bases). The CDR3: CVSRTGQLYGYTF. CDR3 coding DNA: TGTGTCAGTAGAACAGGACAGCTCTATGGCTACACCTTC.